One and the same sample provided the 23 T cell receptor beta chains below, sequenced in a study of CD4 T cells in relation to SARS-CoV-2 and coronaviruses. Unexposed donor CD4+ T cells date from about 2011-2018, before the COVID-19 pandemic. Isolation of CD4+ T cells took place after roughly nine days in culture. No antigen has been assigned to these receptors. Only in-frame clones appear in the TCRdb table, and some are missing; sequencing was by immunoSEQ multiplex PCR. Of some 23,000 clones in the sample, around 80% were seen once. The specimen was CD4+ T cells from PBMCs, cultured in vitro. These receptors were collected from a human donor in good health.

CDR3 sequence (DNA): TGTGCCAGCAGCCAAACACATAACACCGGGGAGCTGTTTTTT. Its translation is CASSQTHNTGELFF. The rearrangement uses TRBV6-2 or TRBV6-3 and TRBJ2-2, with D unresolved. Germline lookup yields CDR1 MNHEY and CDR2 SVGEGT. The length of the CDR3 is 14 residues. Trimming shortened V by 6 bases and J by 2 bases, and 10 bases separated the two germline ends.

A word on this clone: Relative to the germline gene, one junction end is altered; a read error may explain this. CDR3 nucleotide sequence: TGTGCCATCAGTGGGACCCCTGCGGGGCCTTTCTCTTTC. Translating it yields CAISGTPAGPFSF. The V and J genes are TRBV10-3 and TRBJ2-7; D might be TRBD2 (6 bases). Germline V gene lookup returns CDR1 ENHRY and CDR2 SYGVKD. The CDR3 has 13 residues.

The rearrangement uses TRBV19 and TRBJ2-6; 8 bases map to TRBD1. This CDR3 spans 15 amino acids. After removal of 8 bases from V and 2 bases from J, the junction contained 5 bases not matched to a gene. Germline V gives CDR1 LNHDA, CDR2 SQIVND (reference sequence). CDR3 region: CASSLQGAGANVLTF. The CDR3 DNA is TGTGCCAGTTCTTTACAGGGGGCTGGGGCCAACGTCCTGACTTTC.

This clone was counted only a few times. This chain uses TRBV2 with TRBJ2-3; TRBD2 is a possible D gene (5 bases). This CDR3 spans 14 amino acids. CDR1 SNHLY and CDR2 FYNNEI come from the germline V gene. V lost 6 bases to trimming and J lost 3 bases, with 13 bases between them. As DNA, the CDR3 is TGTGCCAGCAGGGGGTTCGGGGAAACAGATACGCAGTATTTT. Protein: CASRGFGETDTQYF.

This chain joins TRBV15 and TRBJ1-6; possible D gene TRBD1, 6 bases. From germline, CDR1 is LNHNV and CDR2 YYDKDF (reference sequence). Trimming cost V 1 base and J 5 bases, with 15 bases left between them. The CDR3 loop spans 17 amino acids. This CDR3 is CATSRGSRGADNSPLHF. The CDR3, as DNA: TGTGCCACCAGCAGAGGTTCGCGGGGGGCAGATAATTCACCCCTCCACTTT. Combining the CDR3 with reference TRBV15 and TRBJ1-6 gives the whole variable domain DAMVIQNPRYQVTQFGKPVTLSCSQTLNHNVMYWYQQKSSQAPKLLFHYYDKDFNNEADTPDNFQSRRPNTSFCFLDIRSPGLGDTAMYLCATSRGSRGADNSPLHFGNGTRLTVT.

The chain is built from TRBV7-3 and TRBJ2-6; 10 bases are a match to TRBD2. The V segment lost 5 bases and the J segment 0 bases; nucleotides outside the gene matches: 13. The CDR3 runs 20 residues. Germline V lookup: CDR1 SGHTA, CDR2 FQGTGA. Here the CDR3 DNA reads TGTGCCAGCAGCCCTAATCCCGAAGTAGCGGGAGGCTCTGGGGCCAACGTCCTGACTTTC. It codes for CASSPNPEVAGGSGANVLTF. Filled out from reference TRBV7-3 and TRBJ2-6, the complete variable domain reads GAGVSQTPSNKVTEKGKYVELRCDPISGHTALYWYRQSLGQGPEFLIYFQGTGAADDSGLPNDRFFAVRPEGSVSTLKIQRTERGDSAVYLCASSPNPEVAGGSGANVLTFGAGSRLTVL.

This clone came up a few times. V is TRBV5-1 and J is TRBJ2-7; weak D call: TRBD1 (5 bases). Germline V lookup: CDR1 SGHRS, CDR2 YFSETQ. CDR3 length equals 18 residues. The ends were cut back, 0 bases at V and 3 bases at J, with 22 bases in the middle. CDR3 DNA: TGCGCCAGCAGCTTGGCCTGGGGTCGGAAGGACACGGGCTACGAGCAGTACTTC. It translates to CASSLAWGRKDTGYEQYF. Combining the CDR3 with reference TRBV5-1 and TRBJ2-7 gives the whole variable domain KAGVTQTPRYLIKTRGQQVTLSCSPISGHRSVSWYQQTPGQGLQFLFEYFSETQRNKGNFPGRFSGRQFSNSRSEMNVSTLELGDSALYLCASSLAWGRKDTGYEQYFGPGTRLTVT.

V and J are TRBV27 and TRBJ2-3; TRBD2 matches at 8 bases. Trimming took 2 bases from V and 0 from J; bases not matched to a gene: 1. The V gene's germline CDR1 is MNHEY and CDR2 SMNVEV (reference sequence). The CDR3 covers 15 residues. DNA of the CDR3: TGTGCCAGCAGTTTAGGCGGGGGGAGCACAGATACGCAGTATTTT. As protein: CASSLGGGSTDTQYF.

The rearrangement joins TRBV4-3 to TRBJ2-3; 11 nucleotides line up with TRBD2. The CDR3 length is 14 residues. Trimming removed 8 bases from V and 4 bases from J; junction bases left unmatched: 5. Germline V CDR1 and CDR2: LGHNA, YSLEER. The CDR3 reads CASSGLAGPDTQYF. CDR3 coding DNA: TGCGCCAGCTCAGGACTAGCGGGTCCAGATACGCAGTATTTT.

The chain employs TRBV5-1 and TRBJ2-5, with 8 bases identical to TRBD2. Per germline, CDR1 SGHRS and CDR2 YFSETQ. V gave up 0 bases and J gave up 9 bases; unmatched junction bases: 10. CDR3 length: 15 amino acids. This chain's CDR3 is CASSLVSEAGVSQYF. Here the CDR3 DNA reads TGCGCCAGCAGCTTGGTTTCGGAAGCGGGAGTGTCCCAGTACTTC.

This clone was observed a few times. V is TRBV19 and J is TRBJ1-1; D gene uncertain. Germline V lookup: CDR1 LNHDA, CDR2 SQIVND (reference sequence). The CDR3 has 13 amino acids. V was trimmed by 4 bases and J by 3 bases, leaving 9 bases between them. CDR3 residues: CASSTTIDTEAFF. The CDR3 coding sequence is TGTGCCAGTAGTACTACGATCGACACTGAAGCTTTCTTT.

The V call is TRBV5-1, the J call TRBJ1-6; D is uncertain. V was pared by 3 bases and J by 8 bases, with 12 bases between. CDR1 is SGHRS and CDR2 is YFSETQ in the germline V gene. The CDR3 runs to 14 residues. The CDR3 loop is CASSSRTADSPLHF. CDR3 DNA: TGCGCCAGCAGCTCACGGACTGCTGATTCACCCCTCCACTTT.

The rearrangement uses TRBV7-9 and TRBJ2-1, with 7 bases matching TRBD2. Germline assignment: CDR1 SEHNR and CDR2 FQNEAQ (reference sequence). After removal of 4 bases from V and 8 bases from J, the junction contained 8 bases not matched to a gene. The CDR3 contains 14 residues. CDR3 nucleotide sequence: TGTGCCAGCAGCTGGGGGGAGGGCGGCGATGAGCAGTTCTTC. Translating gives CASSWGEGGDEQFF. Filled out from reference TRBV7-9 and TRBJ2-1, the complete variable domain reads DTGVSQNPRHKITKRGQNVTFRCDPISEHNRLYWYRQTLGQGPEFLTYFQNEAQLEKSRLLSDRFSAERPKGSFSTLEIQRTEQGDSAMYLCASSWGEGGDEQFFGPGTRLTVL.

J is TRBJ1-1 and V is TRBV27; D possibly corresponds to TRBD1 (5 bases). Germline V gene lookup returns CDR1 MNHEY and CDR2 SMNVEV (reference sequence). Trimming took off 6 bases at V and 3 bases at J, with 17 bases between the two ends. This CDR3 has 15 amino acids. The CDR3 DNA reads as TGTGCCAGCAGAGGGACCCTACGGGGTTACACTGAAGCTTTCTTT. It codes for CASRGTLRGYTEAFF.

CDR3 in DNA: TGTGCCAGCAGCCAAGAATGGATGAGGGGCGGCGGTGCTGAAGCTTTCTTT. Translation: CASSQEWMRGGGAEAFF. V and J are TRBV3-1 (or the pseudogene TRBV3-2) and TRBJ1-1, with TRBD1 as a possible D gene (5 bases). This CDR3 is built from 17 residues. V was trimmed by 0 bases and J by 6 bases, leaving 20 bases between them. Per germline, CDR1 LGHDT and CDR2 YNNKEL (reference sequence).

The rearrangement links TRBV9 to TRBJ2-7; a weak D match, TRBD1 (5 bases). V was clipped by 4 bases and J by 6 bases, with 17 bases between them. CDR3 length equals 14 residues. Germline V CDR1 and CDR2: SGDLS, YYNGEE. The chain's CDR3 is CASSTSGQAGEQYF. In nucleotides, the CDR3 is TGTGCCAGCAGCACCTCAGGGCAGGCAGGCGAGCAGTACTTC.

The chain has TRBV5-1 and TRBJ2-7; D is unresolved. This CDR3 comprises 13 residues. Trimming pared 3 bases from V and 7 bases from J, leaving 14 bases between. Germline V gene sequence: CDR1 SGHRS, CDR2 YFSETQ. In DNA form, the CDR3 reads TGCGCCAGCAGCTCCCCCAGAATTATGGAGCAGTACTTC. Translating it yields CASSSPRIMEQYF. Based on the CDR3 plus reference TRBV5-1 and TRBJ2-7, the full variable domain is KAGVTQTPRYLIKTRGQQVTLSCSPISGHRSVSWYQQTPGQGLQFLFEYFSETQRNKGNFPGRFSGRQFSNSRSEMNVSTLELGDSALYLCASSSPRIMEQYFGPGTRLTVT.

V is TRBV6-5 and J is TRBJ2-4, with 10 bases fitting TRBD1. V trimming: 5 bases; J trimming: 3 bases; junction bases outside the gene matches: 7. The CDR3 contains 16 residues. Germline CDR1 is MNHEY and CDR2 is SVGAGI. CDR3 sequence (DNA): TGTGCCAGCAGTCACTGGACAGGGGGAGGCAAAAACATTCAGTACTTC. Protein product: CASSHWTGGGKNIQYF.

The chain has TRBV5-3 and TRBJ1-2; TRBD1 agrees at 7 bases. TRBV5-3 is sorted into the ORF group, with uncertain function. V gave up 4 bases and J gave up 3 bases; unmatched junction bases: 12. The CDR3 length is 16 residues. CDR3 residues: CARSRSTPDRDYGYTF. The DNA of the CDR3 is TGTGCCAGAAGCCGTTCCACCCCCGACAGGGACTATGGCTACACCTTC.

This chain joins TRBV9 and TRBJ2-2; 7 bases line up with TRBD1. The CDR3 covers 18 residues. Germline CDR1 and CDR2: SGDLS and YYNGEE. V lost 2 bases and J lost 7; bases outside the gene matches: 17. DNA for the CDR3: TGTGCCAGCAGCGTCATGGGACAGACAACTAAGCTAAGCGGGGAGCTGTTTTTT. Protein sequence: CASSVMGQTTKLSGELFF.

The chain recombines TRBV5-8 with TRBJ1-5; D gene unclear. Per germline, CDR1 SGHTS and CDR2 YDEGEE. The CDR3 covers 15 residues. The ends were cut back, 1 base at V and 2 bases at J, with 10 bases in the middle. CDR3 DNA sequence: TGTGCCAGCAGCTTGAGAAGGGCCGGCAATCAGCCCCAGCATTTT. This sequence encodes CASSLRRAGNQPQHF.

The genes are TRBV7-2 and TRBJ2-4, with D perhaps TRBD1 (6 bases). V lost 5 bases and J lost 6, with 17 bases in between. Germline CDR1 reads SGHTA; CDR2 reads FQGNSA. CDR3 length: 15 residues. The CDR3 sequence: CASSPGQLKGNIQYF. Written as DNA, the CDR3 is TGTGCCAGCAGCCCCGGACAGCTGAAAGGAAACATTCAGTACTTC. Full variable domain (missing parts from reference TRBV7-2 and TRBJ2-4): GAGVSQSPSNKVTEKGKDVELRCDPISGHTALYWYRQSLGQGLEFLIYFQGNSAPDKSGLPSDRFSAERTGGSVSTLTIQRTQQEDSAVYLCASSPGQLKGNIQYFGAGTRLSVL.

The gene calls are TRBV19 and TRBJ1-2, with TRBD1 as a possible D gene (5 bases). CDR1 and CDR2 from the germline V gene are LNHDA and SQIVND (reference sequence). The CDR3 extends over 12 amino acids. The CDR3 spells CASGGANYGYTF. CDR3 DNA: TGTGCTAGTGGGGGAGCTAACTATGGCTACACCTTC. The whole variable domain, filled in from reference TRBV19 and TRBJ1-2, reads DGGITQSPKYLFRKEGQNVTLSCEQNLNHDAMYWYRQDPGQGLRLIYYSQIVNDFQKGDIAEGYSVSREKKESFPLTVTSAQKNPTAFYLCASGGANYGYTFGSGTRLTVV.